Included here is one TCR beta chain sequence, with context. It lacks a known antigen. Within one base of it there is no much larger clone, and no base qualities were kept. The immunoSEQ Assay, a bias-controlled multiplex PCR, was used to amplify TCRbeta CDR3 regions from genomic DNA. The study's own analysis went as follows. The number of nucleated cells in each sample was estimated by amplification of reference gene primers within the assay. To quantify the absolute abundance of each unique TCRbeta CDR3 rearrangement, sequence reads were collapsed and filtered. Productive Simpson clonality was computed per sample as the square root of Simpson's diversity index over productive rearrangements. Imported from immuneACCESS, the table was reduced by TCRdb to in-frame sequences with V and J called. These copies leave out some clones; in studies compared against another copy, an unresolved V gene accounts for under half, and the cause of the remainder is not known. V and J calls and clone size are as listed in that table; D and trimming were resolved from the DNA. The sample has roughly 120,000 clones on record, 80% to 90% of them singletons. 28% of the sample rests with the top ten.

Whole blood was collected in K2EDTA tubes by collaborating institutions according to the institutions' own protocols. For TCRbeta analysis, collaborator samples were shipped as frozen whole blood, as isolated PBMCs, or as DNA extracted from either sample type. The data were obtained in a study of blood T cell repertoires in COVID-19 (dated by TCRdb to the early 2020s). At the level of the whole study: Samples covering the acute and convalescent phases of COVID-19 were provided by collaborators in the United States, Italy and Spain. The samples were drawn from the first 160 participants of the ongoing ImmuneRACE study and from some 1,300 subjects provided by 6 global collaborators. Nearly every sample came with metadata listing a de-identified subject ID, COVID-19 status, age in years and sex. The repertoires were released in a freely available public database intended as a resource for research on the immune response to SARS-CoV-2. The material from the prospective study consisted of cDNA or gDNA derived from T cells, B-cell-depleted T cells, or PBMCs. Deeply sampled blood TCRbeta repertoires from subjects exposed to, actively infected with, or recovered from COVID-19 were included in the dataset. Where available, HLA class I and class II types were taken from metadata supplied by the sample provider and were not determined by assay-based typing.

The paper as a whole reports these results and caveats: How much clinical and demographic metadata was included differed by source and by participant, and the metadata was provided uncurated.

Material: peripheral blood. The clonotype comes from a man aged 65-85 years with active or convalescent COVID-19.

CDR3 region: CASSHMSKQGLSHEQYF. The DNA reads as follows: TGTGCCAGCAGTCATATGAGTAAACAGGGTCTCTCGCACGAGCAGTACTTC. The chain uses TRBV6-2 or TRBV6-3 and TRBJ2-7, with a weak D call of TRBD1 (6 bases match). There are 17 amino acids in the CDR3, from cysteine to phenylalanine inclusive. The DNA shown is the 51-base CDR3, in frame from base 1. V and J lose 5 bases and 5 bases, and a span of 25 bases separates them. The germline V gene encodes CDR1 MNHEY and CDR2 SVGEGT.